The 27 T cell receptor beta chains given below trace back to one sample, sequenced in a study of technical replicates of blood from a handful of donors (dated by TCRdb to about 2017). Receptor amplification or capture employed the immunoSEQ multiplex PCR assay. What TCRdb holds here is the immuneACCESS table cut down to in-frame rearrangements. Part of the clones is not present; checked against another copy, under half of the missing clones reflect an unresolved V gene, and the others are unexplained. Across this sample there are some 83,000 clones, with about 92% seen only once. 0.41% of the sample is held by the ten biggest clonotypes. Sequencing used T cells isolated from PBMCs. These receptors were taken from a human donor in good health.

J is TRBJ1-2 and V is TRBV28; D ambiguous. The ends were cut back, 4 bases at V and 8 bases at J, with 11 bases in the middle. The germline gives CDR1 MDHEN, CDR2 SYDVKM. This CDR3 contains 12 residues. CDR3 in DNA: TGTGCCAGCAGTTCCACTTCGGGGGGCTACACCTTC. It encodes CASSSTSGGYTF.

The CDR3 spells CASRNLRDREGRGDGYTF. In nucleotides, the CDR3 is TGTGCCAGTAGGAACCTCCGGGACAGGGAAGGGCGAGGTGATGGCTACACCTTC. This sequence joins TRBV19 and TRBJ1-2, with 9 bases identical to TRBD1. The CDR3 sequence is 18 residues long. Germline-derived CDR1 and CDR2 are LNHDA and SQIVND (reference sequence). V dropped 6 bases and J dropped 6; count of bases not matched to a gene: 20.

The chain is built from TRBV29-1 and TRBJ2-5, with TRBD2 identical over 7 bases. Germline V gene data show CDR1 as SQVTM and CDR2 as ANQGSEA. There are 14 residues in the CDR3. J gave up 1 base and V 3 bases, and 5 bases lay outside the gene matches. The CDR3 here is CSVDGTTPQETQYF. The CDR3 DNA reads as TGCAGCGTTGACGGGACTACCCCCCAAGAGACCCAGTACTTC.

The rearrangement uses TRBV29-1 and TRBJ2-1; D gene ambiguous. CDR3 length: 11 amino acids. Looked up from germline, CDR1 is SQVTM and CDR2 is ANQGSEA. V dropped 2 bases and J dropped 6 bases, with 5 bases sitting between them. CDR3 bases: TGCAGCGTTGAACGGAGCAATGAGCAGTTCTTC. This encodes CSVERSNEQFF.

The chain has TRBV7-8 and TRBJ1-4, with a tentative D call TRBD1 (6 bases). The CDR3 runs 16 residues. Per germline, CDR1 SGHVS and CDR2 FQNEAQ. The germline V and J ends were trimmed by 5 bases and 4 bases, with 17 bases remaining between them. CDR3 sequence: CASSQKWGQVNEKLFF. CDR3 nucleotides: TGTGCCAGCAGCCAAAAGTGGGGGCAGGTTAATGAAAAACTGTTTTTT.

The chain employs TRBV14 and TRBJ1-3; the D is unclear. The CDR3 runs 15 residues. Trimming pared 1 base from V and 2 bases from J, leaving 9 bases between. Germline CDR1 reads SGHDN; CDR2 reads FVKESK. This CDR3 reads CASSQGVTAGNTIYF. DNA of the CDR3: TGTGCCAGCAGCCAAGGAGTCACAGCTGGAAACACCATATATTTT.

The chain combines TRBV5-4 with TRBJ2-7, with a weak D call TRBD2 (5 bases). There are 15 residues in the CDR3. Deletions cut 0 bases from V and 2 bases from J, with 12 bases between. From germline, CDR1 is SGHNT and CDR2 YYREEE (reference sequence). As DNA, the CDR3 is TGTGCCAGCAGCTTGGGGCTAGCACCCGCCTACGAGCAGTACTTC. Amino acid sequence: CASSLGLAPAYEQYF.

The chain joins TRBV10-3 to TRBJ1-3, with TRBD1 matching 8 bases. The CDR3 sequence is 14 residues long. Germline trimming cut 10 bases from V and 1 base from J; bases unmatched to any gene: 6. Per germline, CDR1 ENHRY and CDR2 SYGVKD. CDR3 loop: CASEQGASGNTIYF. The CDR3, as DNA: TGTGCCAGCGAGCAGGGGGCTTCTGGAAACACCATATATTTT.

This CDR3 reads CSVAGTGTDEKLFF. CDR3 nucleotides: TGCAGCGTTGCCGGGACAGGGACCGATGAAAAACTGTTTTTT. The chain is built from TRBV29-1 and TRBJ1-4; 9 bases are a match to TRBD1. CDR3 length: 14 amino acids. The germline CDR1 and CDR2 sequences are SQVTM and ANQGSEA. With 4 bases clipped from V and 6 bases from J, the junction kept 6 bases outside the gene matches.

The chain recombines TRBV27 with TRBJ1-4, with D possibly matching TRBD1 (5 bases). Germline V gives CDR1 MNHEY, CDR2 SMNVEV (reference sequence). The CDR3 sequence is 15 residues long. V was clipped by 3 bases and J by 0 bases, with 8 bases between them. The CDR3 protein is CASSLTDSTNEKLFF. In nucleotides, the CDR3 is TGTGCCAGCAGTTTGACAGATTCAACTAATGAAAAACTGTTTTTT.

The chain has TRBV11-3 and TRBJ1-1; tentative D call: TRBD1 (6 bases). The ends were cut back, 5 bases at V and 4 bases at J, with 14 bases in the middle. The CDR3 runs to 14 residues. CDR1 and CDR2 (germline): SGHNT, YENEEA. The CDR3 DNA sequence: TGTGCCAGCAGCGCCTCAGGGGTTCCCACTGAAGCTTTCTTT. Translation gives CASSASGVPTEAFF.

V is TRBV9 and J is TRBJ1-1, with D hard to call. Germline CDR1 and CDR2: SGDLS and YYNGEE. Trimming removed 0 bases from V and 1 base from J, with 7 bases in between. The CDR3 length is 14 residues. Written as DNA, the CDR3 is TGTGCCAGCAGCGTAGCTGTGCGGAACACTGAAGCTTTCTTT. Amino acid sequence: CASSVAVRNTEAFF.

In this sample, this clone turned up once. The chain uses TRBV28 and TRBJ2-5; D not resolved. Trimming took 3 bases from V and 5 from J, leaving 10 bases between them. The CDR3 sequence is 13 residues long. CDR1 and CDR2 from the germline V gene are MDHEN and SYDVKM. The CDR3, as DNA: TGTGCCAGCAGTTTTGGCTGGCAGGAGACCCAGTACTTC. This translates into CASSFGWQETQYF.

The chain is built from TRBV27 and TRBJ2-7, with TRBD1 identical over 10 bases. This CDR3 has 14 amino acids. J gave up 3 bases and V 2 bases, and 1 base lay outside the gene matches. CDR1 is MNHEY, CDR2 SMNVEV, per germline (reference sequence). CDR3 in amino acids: CASSLRTGGYEQYF. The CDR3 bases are TGTGCCAGCAGTTTAAGGACAGGGGGCTACGAGCAGTACTTC.

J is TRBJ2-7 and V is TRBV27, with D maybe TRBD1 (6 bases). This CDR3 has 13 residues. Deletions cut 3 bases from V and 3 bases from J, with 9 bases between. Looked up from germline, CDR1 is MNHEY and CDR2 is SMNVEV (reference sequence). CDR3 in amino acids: CASSLGHLYEQYF. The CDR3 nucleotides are TGTGCCAGCAGTTTGGGACACCTCTACGAGCAGTACTTC.

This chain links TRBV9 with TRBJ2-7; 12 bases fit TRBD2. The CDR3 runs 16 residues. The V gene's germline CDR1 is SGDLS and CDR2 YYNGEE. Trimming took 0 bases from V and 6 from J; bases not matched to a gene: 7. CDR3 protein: CASSVASTSGSIEQYF. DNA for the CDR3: TGTGCCAGCAGCGTAGCTTCGACTAGCGGGAGTATCGAGCAGTACTTC.

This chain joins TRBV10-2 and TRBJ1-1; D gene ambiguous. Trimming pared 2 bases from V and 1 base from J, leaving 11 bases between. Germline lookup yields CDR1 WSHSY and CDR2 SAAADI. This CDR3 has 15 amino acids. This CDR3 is CASSELGPWNTEAFF. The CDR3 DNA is TGCGCCAGCAGTGAGCTTGGGCCGTGGAACACTGAAGCTTTCTTT.

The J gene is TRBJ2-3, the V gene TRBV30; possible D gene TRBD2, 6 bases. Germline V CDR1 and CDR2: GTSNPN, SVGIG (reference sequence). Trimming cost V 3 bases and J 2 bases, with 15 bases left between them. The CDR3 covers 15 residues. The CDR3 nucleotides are TGTGCCTGGAGCATTGGGACTTCTCTCACAGATACGCAGTATTTT. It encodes CAWSIGTSLTDTQYF.

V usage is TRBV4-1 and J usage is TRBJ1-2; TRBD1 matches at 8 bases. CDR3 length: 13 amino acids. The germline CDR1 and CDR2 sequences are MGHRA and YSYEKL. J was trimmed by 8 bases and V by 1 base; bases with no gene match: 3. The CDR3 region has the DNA TGCGCCAGCAGCCAAGGGACAGGGAGGGGCTACACCTTC. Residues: CASSQGTGRGYTF.

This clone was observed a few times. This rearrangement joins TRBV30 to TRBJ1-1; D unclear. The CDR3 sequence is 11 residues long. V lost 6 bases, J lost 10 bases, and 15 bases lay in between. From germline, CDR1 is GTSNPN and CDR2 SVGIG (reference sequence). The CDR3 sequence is CACPKSGRAFF. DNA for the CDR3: TGTGCCTGCCCAAAGAGTGGGAGAGCTTTCTTT.

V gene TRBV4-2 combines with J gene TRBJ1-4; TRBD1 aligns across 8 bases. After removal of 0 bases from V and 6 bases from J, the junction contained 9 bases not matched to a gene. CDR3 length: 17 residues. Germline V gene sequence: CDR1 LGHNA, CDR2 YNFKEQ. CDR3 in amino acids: CASSQDPGQVSHEKLFF. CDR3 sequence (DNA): TGTGCCAGCAGCCAAGATCCGGGACAGGTTTCCCATGAAAAACTGTTTTTT.

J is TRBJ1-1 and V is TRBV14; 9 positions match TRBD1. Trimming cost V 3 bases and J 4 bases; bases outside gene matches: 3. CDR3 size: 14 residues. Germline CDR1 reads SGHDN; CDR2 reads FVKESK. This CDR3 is CASSHMTGGTEAFF. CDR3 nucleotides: TGTGCCAGCAGCCATATGACAGGGGGCACTGAAGCTTTCTTT.

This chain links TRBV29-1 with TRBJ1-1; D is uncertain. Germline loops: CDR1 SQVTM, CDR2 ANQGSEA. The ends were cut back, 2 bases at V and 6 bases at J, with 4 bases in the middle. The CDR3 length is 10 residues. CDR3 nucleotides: TGCAGCGTTGAATCCGCTGAAGCTTTCTTT. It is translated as CSVESAEAFF.

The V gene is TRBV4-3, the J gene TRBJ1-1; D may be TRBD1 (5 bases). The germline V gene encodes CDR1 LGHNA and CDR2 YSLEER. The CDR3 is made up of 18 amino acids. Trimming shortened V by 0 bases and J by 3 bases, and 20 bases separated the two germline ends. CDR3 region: CASSQDERGVVMDTEAFF. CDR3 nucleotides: TGCGCCAGCAGCCAAGATGAGCGGGGGGTGGTTATGGACACTGAAGCTTTCTTT.

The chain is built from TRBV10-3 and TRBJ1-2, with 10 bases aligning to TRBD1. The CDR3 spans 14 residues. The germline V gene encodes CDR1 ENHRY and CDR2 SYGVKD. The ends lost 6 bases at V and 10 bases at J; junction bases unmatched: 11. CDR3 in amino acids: CAISPGTGVGNYTF. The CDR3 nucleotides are TGTGCCATCAGCCCCGGGACAGGGGTAGGGAACTACACCTTC.

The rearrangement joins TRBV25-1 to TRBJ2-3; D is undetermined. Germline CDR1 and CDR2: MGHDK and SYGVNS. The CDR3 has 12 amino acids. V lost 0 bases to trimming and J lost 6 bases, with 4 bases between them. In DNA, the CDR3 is TGTGCCAGCAGTGAATACAGGGATACGCAGTATTTT. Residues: CASSEYRDTQYF.

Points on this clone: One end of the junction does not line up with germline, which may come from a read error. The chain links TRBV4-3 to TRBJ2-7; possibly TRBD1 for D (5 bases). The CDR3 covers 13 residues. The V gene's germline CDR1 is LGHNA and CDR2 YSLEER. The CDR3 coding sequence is TGCGCCAGCAGCCAAGATGAAGTGCAGGGAATTCACTTC. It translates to CASSQDEVQGIHF.